What follows are 22 T cell receptor beta chains derived from one specimen sequenced in a study of control samples from healthy donors and cancer patients. The data were produced by immunoSEQ multiplex PCR, yet TCRdb's version contains in-frame clones alone and is incomplete. The top ten hold over 6.5% of the sample, which has more than 100,000 clones, roughly 91% seen once. The source material was PBMCs. All receptors derive from a man over 45 with head and neck cancer.

The chain recombines TRBV7-9 with TRBJ2-7; D gene ambiguous. Trimming cost V 5 bases and J 5 bases, with 10 bases left between them. Germline CDR1 is SEHNR and CDR2 is FQNEAQ (reference sequence). The CDR3 is made up of 12 amino acids. This chain's CDR3 is CASSRVAHEQYF. For the CDR3, the DNA is TGTGCCAGCAGCCGGGTGGCCCACGAGCAGTACTTC.

V usage is TRBV11-2 and J usage is TRBJ1-2; 8 bases align to TRBD1. V shed 5 bases, J shed 4 bases, and the junction held 12 bases outside the gene matches. The length of the CDR3 is 16 residues. The germline gives CDR1 SGHAT, CDR2 FQNNGV. CDR3 sequence (DNA): TGTGCCAGCAGCCCCGACAGGGGTTTTGATGGCTATGGCTACACCTTC. This sequence encodes CASSPDRGFDGYGYTF.

CDR3 bases: TGTGCCAGCAGCCGCATCTGGACAGTTAACTATGGCTACACCTTC. As protein: CASSRIWTVNYGYTF. This chain links TRBV28 with TRBJ1-2; possible D gene TRBD1, 6 bases. CDR3 length: 15 amino acids. The germline gives CDR1 MDHEN, CDR2 SYDVKM. Trimming shortened V by 6 bases and J by 1 base, and 15 bases separated the two germline ends.

V is TRBV11-3 and J is TRBJ2-1; D ambiguous. The length of the CDR3 is 12 residues. Trimming removed 2 bases at V and 4 bases at J, with 3 bases between. The V gene's germline CDR1 is SGHNT and CDR2 YENEEA. The CDR3 spells CASSLRYNEQFF. The CDR3 nucleotides read TGTGCCAGCAGCTTAAGGTACAATGAGCAGTTCTTC.

The chain has TRBV29-1 and TRBJ1-5; 7 bases match TRBD1. CDR1 is SQVTM, CDR2 ANQGSEA, per germline. The ends lost 5 bases at V and 3 bases at J; junction bases unmatched: 7. The CDR3 runs 14 residues. CDR3 in DNA: TGCAGCGTTCGTACCACAGGGGTCAATCAGCCCCAGCATTTT. Protein product: CSVRTTGVNQPQHF.

The V call is TRBV19, the J call TRBJ2-1, with TRBD2 matching 11 bases. With V trimmed by 1 base and J by 4 bases, 18 bases remained unmatched. CDR1 LNHDA and CDR2 SQIVND come from the germline V gene (reference sequence). This CDR3 spans 21 amino acids. The CDR3 here is CASSIGFPPLLAGALYNEQFF. The CDR3 DNA reads TGTGCCAGTAGTATAGGATTCCCCCCTCTACTAGCGGGAGCGCTTTACAATGAGCAGTTCTTC.

The rearrangement uses TRBV11-2 and TRBJ1-6, with 8 bases matching TRBD1. Germline CDR1 and CDR2: SGHAT and FQNNGV. The ends lost 1 base at V and 7 bases at J; junction bases unmatched: 3. The CDR3 extends over 15 amino acids. CDR3 in DNA: TGTGCCAGCAGCTTAGGACAGGGGCTGAATTCACCCCTCCACTTT. Its translation is CASSLGQGLNSPLHF.

This sequence joins TRBV25-1 and TRBJ2-1; unclear D gene. This CDR3 spans 11 amino acids. Trimming left V 3 bases short and J 8 bases short, with 5 bases between. Germline-derived CDR1 and CDR2 are MGHDK and SYGVNS. The CDR3 DNA follows: TGTGCCAGCAGTGATACCTATGAGCAGTTCTTC. Translation: CASSDTYEQFF.

V usage is TRBV5-1 and J usage is TRBJ2-1, with D possibly TRBD2 on 6 matching bases. V was trimmed by 7 bases and J by 7 bases, leaving 21 bases between them. The CDR3 loop spans 15 amino acids. Germline CDR1 reads SGHRS; CDR2 reads YFSETQ. DNA of the CDR3: TGCGCCAGCCGAGCTGCGGGACTTAGAGGTAATGAGCAGTTCTTC. Its protein product is CASRAAGLRGNEQFF.

The chain employs TRBV5-1 and TRBJ2-1, with D hard to call. The CDR3 is 14 amino acids. Germline V lookup: CDR1 SGHRS, CDR2 YFSETQ. V lost 0 bases and J lost 0, with 4 bases in between. CDR3 loop: CASSLESSYNEQFF. The CDR3, as DNA: TGCGCCAGCAGCTTGGAGAGCTCCTACAATGAGCAGTTCTTC.

CDR3 nucleotides: TGTGCCAGTAGTGCAGGGACTCCCAGGCAGTTCTTC. Translation: CASSAGTPRQFF. The V call is TRBV19, the J call TRBJ2-1; TRBD2 is a possible D gene (6 bases). V gave up 5 bases and J gave up 12 bases, with 14 bases separating them. Per germline, CDR1 LNHDA and CDR2 SQIVND (reference sequence). There are 12 residues in the CDR3.

The rearrangement links TRBV14 to TRBJ2-7; D is undetermined. The V gene lost 0 bases and the J gene lost 2 bases, with 2 bases spanning the gap. The CDR3 runs to 12 residues. The germline V gene has CDR1 SGHDN and CDR2 FVKESK. CDR3 DNA: TGTGCCAGCAGCCAAGACGCCTACGAGCAGTACTTC. It encodes CASSQDAYEQYF.

For the CDR3, the DNA is TGTGCCAGCAGCCGTAGCGGGAGCTCCTACAATGAGCAGTTCTTC. It codes for CASSRSGSSYNEQFF. This chain joins TRBV6-5 and TRBJ2-1, with 9 bases that match TRBD2. This CDR3 has 15 residues. Germline V lookup: CDR1 MNHEY, CDR2 SVGAGI. Trimming removed 6 bases from V and 0 bases from J; junction bases left unmatched: 3.

The chain recombines TRBV29-1 with TRBJ1-1; no firm D call. The V gene's germline CDR1 is SQVTM and CDR2 ANQGSEA. The CDR3 has 15 amino acids. The V gene lost 6 bases and the J gene lost 0 bases, with 17 bases spanning the gap. The CDR3 region has the DNA TGCAGCGTCGCCTCCATTGCGATCGTGAACACTGAAGCTTTCTTT. Protein product: CSVASIAIVNTEAFF. Supplemented by reference TRBV29-1 and TRBJ1-1, the full variable domain reads SAVISQKPSRDICQRGTSLTIQCQVDSQVTMMFWYRQQPGQSLTLIATANQGSEATYESGFVIDKFPISRPNLTFSTLTVSNMSPEDSSIYLCSVASIAIVNTEAFFGQGTRLTVV.

In DNA form, the CDR3 reads TGTGCCAGCAGGCCGCGGGAGAGCAATCAGCCCCAGCATTTT. The encoded protein is CASRPRESNQPQHF. This chain links TRBV6-5 with TRBJ1-5; the D is unclear. Germline V gene data show CDR1 as MNHEY and CDR2 as SVGAGI. The CDR3 is 14 residues long. The V end lost 6 bases, the J end lost 1 base, and 10 bases lay between the germline ends.

V is TRBV6-6 and J is TRBJ2-1, with TRBD1 matching 7 bases. The length of the CDR3 is 14 residues. Germline CDR1 reads MNHNY; CDR2 reads SVGAGI (reference sequence). V dropped 5 bases and J dropped 6; count of bases not matched to a gene: 7. The CDR3 region is CASSDPQGSNEQFF. The CDR3 nucleotides read TGTGCCAGCAGTGACCCACAGGGGTCCAATGAGCAGTTCTTC.

The genes are TRBV7-6 and TRBJ2-6; a weak D match, TRBD1 (6 bases). Trimming took off 5 bases at V and 2 bases at J, with 10 bases between the two ends. This CDR3 contains 15 residues. Germline V gene data show CDR1 as SGHVS and CDR2 as FNYEAQ. The CDR3 loop reads CASSQQGPGANVLTF. Here the CDR3 DNA reads TGTGCCAGCAGCCAACAGGGCCCTGGGGCCAACGTCCTGACTTTC.

This rearrangement joins TRBV7-8 to TRBJ2-2; 7 nucleotides line up with TRBD2. The CDR3 sequence is 15 residues long. Germline V gives CDR1 SGHVS, CDR2 FQNEAQ. With 3 bases clipped from V and 0 bases from J, the junction kept 1 base outside the gene matches. The CDR3 coding sequence is TGTGCCAGCAGCTTCCTAGCGGCGAACACCGGGGAGCTGTTTTTT. It specifies CASSFLAANTGELFF.

V is TRBV15 and J is TRBJ2-7; D is unresolved. The CDR3 runs to 15 residues. The germline gives CDR1 LNHNV, CDR2 YYDKDF (reference sequence). V was clipped by 1 base and J by 3 bases, with 13 bases between them. The chain's CDR3 is CATSRALGMSYEQYF. The DNA for the CDR3 is TGTGCCACCAGCAGAGCCCTGGGAATGAGCTACGAGCAGTACTTC.

The chain uses TRBV19 and TRBJ2-7; D possibly uses TRBD1 or TRBD2 (5 bases each). CDR1 and CDR2 from the germline V gene are LNHDA and SQIVND (reference sequence). V lost 4 bases and J 1 base, leaving 14 bases between the germline ends. CDR3 length: 15 residues. The CDR3 DNA sequence: TGTGCCAGTAGTACACTTTGGGACGGATCCTACGAGCAGTACTTC. This encodes CASSTLWDGSYEQYF.

Comment on this clone: At one boundary the junction diverges from the germline segment, which might be a read error. The chain is built from TRBV19 and TRBJ2-6; the match to TRBD2 covers 7 bases. The CDR3 spans 10 residues. From germline, CDR1 is LNHDA and CDR2 SQIVND (reference sequence). The DNA of the CDR3 is TGTGCCAGTAGTATAGGAGGACTAGTTTTC. Translated: CASSIGGLVF.

The genes are TRBV10-3 and TRBJ1-6; D is perhaps TRBD1 (6 bases). Germline V gives CDR1 ENHRY, CDR2 SYGVKD. CDR3 length: 18 amino acids. V gave up 0 bases and J gave up 5 bases, with 17 bases separating them. The CDR3 region is CAISESYAGAGNNSPLHF. In DNA, the CDR3 is TGTGCCATCAGTGAGTCGTATGCGGGGGCAGGCAATAATTCACCCCTCCACTTT.